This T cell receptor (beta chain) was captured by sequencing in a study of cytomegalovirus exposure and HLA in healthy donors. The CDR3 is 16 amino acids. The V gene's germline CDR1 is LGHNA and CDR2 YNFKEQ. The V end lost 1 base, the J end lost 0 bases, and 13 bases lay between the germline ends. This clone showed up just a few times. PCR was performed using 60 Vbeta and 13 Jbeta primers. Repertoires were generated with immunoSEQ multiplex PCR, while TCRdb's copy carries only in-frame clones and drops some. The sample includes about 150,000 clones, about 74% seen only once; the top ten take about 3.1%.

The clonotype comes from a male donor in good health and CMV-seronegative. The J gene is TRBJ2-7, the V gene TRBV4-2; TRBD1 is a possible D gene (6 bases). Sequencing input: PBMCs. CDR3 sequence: CASSQAKGTTSYEQYF. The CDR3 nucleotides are TGTGCCAGCAGCCAAGCGAAAGGGACAACCTCCTACGAGCAGTACTTC.